The 23 T cell receptor beta chains given below trace back to one sample, sequenced in a study of T-cell reconstitution after alpha-beta-depleted transplantation in children. The TCRbeta library was prepared with unique molecular identifiers. In TCRdb, the PCR reads were re-called with MiXCR into one record per CDR3 protein. The repertoire has about 360,000 distinct CDR3 sequences, less than 15% of them found once; the top ten carry around 4.5%. Source: PBMCs, taken from the stem cell graft. Receptor source: a human donor who donated a stem cell graft to a child with Fanconi anemia.

This CDR3 is CAISELGTDTQYF. The CDR3 coding sequence is TGTGCCATCAGTGAGCTGGGAACAGATACGCAGTATTTT. The chain combines TRBV10-3 with TRBJ2-3, with D uncertain. CDR3 length equals 13 residues. Germline CDR1 ENHRY, CDR2 SYGVKD. V was shortened by 2 bases and J by 3 bases, with 6 bases between the two germline ends.

This clonotype has only a few counts. The V call is TRBV10-3, the J call TRBJ2-1; 8 bases agree with TRBD2. The CDR3 runs to 17 residues. Germline V CDR1 and CDR2: ENHRY, SYGVKD. V trimming: 3 bases; J trimming: 4 bases; junction bases outside the gene matches: 11. The CDR3 sequence is CAISDLGLRGAYNEQFF. The CDR3 DNA reads as TGTGCCATCAGTGATTTGGGGTTGCGGGGGGCTTACAATGAGCAGTTCTTC.

This chain connects TRBV5-4 to TRBJ2-3, with D perhaps assigned TRBD1 or TRBD2 (5 bases each). The CDR3 has 14 amino acids. Germline loops: CDR1 SGHNT, CDR2 YYREEE (reference sequence). V lost 3 bases, J lost 6 bases, and 14 bases lay in between. The CDR3 nucleotides are TGTGCCAGCAGCTCCGGGACGGGAAGGGATACGCAGTATTTT. Its protein product is CASSSGTGRDTQYF.

The table lists this clonotype with many counts. The chain joins TRBV28 to TRBJ1-1; unclear D gene. Trimming took 6 bases from V and 3 from J, leaving 11 bases between them. In germline, CDR1 is MDHEN, CDR2 SYDVKM. The CDR3 length is 13 residues. This chain's CDR3 is CASSPQTDTEAFF. CDR3 DNA: TGTGCCAGCAGCCCCCAGACCGACACTGAAGCTTTCTTT.

The chain is built from TRBV5-1 and TRBJ2-7; 8 bases match TRBD1. The CDR3 covers 17 residues. Germline-derived CDR1 and CDR2 are SGHRS and YFSETQ. V trimming: 0 bases; J trimming: 6 bases; junction bases outside the gene matches: 14. Here the CDR3 DNA reads TGCGCCAGCAGCTTGGGACAGGGGCCATTTGGTTCGGGCGAGCAGTACTTC. Its protein is CASSLGQGPFGSGEQYF.

This chain links TRBV28 with TRBJ2-1, with D unclear. The germline V gene encodes CDR1 MDHEN and CDR2 SYDVKM. Trimming took 6 bases from V and 8 from J, leaving 14 bases between them. The CDR3 is made up of 13 amino acids. The CDR3 region is CASRSLGEDEQFF. The CDR3 DNA is TGTGCCAGCAGATCCCTTGGCGAGGATGAGCAGTTCTTC.

Turning to this clonotype: An end of the junction does not agree with germline; a read error may underlie this. CDR3 sequence (DNA): TGCAGTGCTAGAGATCAAGGCCCTTGGCTGGAATTT. Translation gives CSARDQGPWLEF. The chain combines TRBV20-1 with TRBJ1-1; unclear D gene. The CDR3 is made up of 12 amino acids. Germline lookup yields CDR1 DFQATT and CDR2 SNEGSKA (reference sequence).

This clonotype appeared many times. The chain has TRBV28 and TRBJ1-5, with D uncertain. Germline lookup yields CDR1 MDHEN and CDR2 SYDVKM. The CDR3 is 14 residues long. V gave up 2 bases and J gave up 4 bases, with 9 bases separating them. The CDR3 is CASSLEGGNQPQHF. The CDR3 DNA follows: TGTGCCAGCAGTTTAGAGGGAGGGAATCAGCCCCAGCATTTT.

V is TRBV11-2 and J is TRBJ2-1, with TRBD2 matching 11 bases. V was clipped by 5 bases and J by 5 bases; unmatched bases: 8. The CDR3 consists of 16 residues. Germline CDR1 and CDR2: SGHAT and FQNNGV. Here the CDR3 reads CASSPYSGGADNEQFF. In nucleotides, the CDR3 is TGTGCCAGCAGCCCATATAGCGGGGGGGCCGACAATGAGCAGTTCTTC. The variable domain in full, completed from reference TRBV11-2 and TRBJ2-1, reads EAGVAQSPRYKIIEKRQSVAFWCNPISGHATLYWYQQILGQGPKLLIQFQNNGVVDDSQLPKDRFSAERLKGVDSTLKIQPAKLEDSAVYLCASSPYSGGADNEQFFGPGTRLTVL.

This clonotype was seen repeatedly, ten times or more. The V call is TRBV29-1, the J call TRBJ2-3; D perhaps matches TRBD1 (6 bases). The CDR3 loop spans 15 amino acids. The V gene lost 3 bases and the J gene lost 2 bases, with 15 bases spanning the gap. The germline V gene has CDR1 SQVTM and CDR2 ANQGSEA. The CDR3 DNA sequence: TGCAGCGTTGAGGGGGAACAGGGCCTCACAGATACGCAGTATTTT. This sequence encodes CSVEGEQGLTDTQYF.

This clonotype was counted a few times. The chain recombines TRBV20-1 with TRBJ1-2; tentative D call: TRBD1 (6 bases). The CDR3 extends over 15 amino acids. The V gene's germline CDR1 is DFQATT and CDR2 SNEGSKA (reference sequence). Trimming removed 8 bases from V and 3 bases from J, with 22 bases in between. CDR3 sequence (DNA): TGCAGTTCAACCGCCGAGGGGGGCGACGACTATGGCTACACCTTC. It codes for CSSTAEGGDDYGYTF.

CDR3 sequence (DNA): TGTGCCAGCAGCTTCCGACTAGCGGGGGAACCGTACGAGCAGTACTTC. Its translation is CASSFRLAGEPYEQYF. The V call is TRBV7-8, the J call TRBJ2-7, with 12 bases fitting TRBD2. The V gene's germline CDR1 is SGHVS and CDR2 FQNEAQ. The CDR3 is 16 amino acids. J lost 4 bases, V lost 3 bases, and 7 bases had no gene match.

This clonotype has a handful of counts. The V gene is TRBV29-1, the J gene TRBJ1-2, with D possibly TRBD1 on 6 matching bases. There are 11 residues in the CDR3. The V end was cut by 7 bases, the J end by 4 bases, with 10 bases between. Germline V gene lookup returns CDR1 SQVTM and CDR2 ANQGSEA. Written as DNA, the CDR3 is TGCAGCGGAGAGGACAGCTATGGCTACACCTTC. Amino acids: CSGEDSYGYTF.

CDR3 residues: CAISDLGQGATEAFF. In DNA form, the CDR3 reads TGTGCCATCAGTGACTTAGGACAGGGGGCTACTGAAGCTTTCTTT. The chain uses TRBV10-3 and TRBJ1-1, with 11 bases lining up with TRBD1. The CDR3 is 15 residues long. Looked up from germline, CDR1 is ENHRY and CDR2 is SYGVKD. With V trimmed by 3 bases and J by 5 bases, 5 bases remained unmatched.

This clonotype was recorded many times. This rearrangement joins TRBV7-2 to TRBJ2-1, with TRBD2 matching 10 bases. Germline V gene sequence: CDR1 SGHTA, CDR2 FQGNSA. Trimming took 5 bases from V and 5 from J; bases not matched to a gene: 6. CDR3 length: 15 amino acids. CDR3 region: CASSLSGGEHNEQFF. CDR3 in DNA: TGTGCCAGCAGCCTAAGCGGGGGGGAACACAATGAGCAGTTCTTC.

For the CDR3, the DNA is TGTGCCAGCAGTGTCGTGGTTTTGGGGGAGCTGTTTTTT. This gives the protein CASSVVVLGELFF. V usage is TRBV12-3 or TRBV12-4 and J usage is TRBJ2-2, with no clear D. V was shortened by 5 bases and J by 8 bases, with 12 bases between the two germline ends. The CDR3 runs to 13 residues.

The chain joins TRBV12-3 or TRBV12-4 to TRBJ2-6; D possibly corresponds to TRBD1 (5 bases). Trimming took off 6 bases at V and 10 bases at J, with 19 bases between the two ends. The CDR3 length is 15 residues. The CDR3, as DNA: TGTGCCAGCAGCCCAGGGTCCCCTACTTATAACGTCCTGACTTTC. Protein product: CASSPGSPTYNVLTF.

This clonotype showed up many times. This chain connects TRBV7-2 to TRBJ2-5; unclear D gene. Trimming pared 5 bases from V and 2 bases from J, leaving 9 bases between. CDR1 is SGHTA and CDR2 is FQGNSA in the germline V gene. The CDR3 spans 13 residues. The CDR3: CASSRSLQETQYF. The CDR3 DNA reads as TGTGCCAGCAGCCGATCATTACAAGAGACCCAGTACTTC.

This clonotype was recorded many times. This chain links TRBV20-1 with TRBJ2-1; no firm D call. The germline V gene encodes CDR1 DFQATT and CDR2 SNEGSKA (reference sequence). V was cut by 6 bases and J by 6 bases, with 9 bases left in between. CDR3 size: 11 residues. The CDR3 here is CSAGRRNEQFF. The CDR3 coding sequence is TGCAGTGCCGGTAGACGCAATGAGCAGTTCTTC.

This clonotype was counted only a few times. The gene calls are TRBV12-3 or TRBV12-4 and TRBJ2-1, with TRBD1 matching over 7 bases. The ends lost 2 bases at V and 3 bases at J; junction bases unmatched: 4. This CDR3 region has 15 residues. The CDR3 region has the DNA TGTGCCAGCAGTTTATCGCAGGGGGACTACAATGAGCAGTTCTTC. Encoded protein: CASSLSQGDYNEQFF.

This clonotype was seen ten or more times. This chain links TRBV7-8 with TRBJ2-6, with D maybe TRBD1 (5 bases). The germline V gene encodes CDR1 SGHVS and CDR2 FQNEAQ. The length of the CDR3 is 15 residues. V shed 6 bases and J shed 1 base, with 10 bases lying between them. The CDR3 here is CASRLRVSGANVLTF. In DNA, the CDR3 is TGTGCCAGCAGACTCAGGGTGTCTGGGGCCAACGTCCTGACTTTC.

V and J are TRBV2 and TRBJ2-5; the match to TRBD1 covers 8 bases. The CDR3 is 14 residues long. Germline trimming cut 6 bases from V and 7 bases from J; bases unmatched to any gene: 10. Germline V gene data show CDR1 as SNHLY and CDR2 as FYNNEI. The CDR3: CASSAPQGARTQYF. The CDR3 DNA sequence: TGTGCCAGCAGCGCCCCGCAGGGGGCTCGGACCCAGTACTTC.

This chain joins TRBV3-1 and TRBJ1-2; 7 positions match TRBD1. V was pared by 4 bases and J by 8 bases, with 7 bases of the junction left unmatched. This CDR3 is 13 amino acids long. Germline CDR1 reads LGHDT; CDR2 reads YNNKEL (reference sequence). The CDR3 sequence: CASSLGTEAGYTF. The DNA of the CDR3 is TGTGCCAGCAGCCTCGGGACAGAGGCGGGCTACACCTTC.